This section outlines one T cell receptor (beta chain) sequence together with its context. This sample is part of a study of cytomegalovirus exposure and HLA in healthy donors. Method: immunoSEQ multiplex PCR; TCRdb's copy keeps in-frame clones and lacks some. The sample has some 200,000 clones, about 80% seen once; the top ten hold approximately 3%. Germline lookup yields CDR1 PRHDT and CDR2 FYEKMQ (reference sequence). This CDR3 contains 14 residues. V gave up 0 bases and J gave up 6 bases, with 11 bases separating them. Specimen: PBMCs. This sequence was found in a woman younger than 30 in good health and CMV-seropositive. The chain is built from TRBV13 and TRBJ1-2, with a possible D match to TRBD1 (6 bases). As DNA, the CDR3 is TGTGCCAGCAGCTTAGGTCAGGGGAAAAATGGCTACACCTTC. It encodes CASSLGQGKNGYTF.